This paragraph reports one T cell receptor beta chain. Antigen specificity is unknown. This entry comes from a study of cytomegalovirus exposure and HLA in healthy donors. CDR1 and CDR2 (germline): LGHNA, YSLEER. The CDR3 runs to 15 residues. V lost 1 base to trimming and J lost 3 bases, with 12 bases between them. In the PCR, 60 Vbeta and 13 Jbeta primers were used. The table came from immunoSEQ multiplex PCR; TCRdb's copy has only in-frame clones and leaves some out. This table holds some 120,000 clones, over 70% found once. Study-level findings and limits: HLA alleles showed associations with about 15,000 TCR beta sequences in a later analysis, at a 0.05 false discovery rate.

This clonotype was obtained from a middle-aged woman in good health and CMV-seropositive. Specimen: PBMCs. V gene TRBV4-3 combines with J gene TRBJ1-1; D is uncertain. The CDR3 sequence: CASSQVITSDTEAFF. The CDR3 DNA reads as TGCGCCAGCAGCCAAGTAATCACTTCGGACACTGAAGCTTTCTTT.